These T cell receptor beta chains were read from a single sample in a study of cytomegalovirus exposure and HLA in healthy donors. Sequencing used immunoSEQ multiplex PCR; TCRdb keeps in-frame clones, though not all of them. The table includes some 130,000 clones, around 79% detected once. The sample was PBMCs. These receptors all come from a man in his forties or fifties in good health and CMV-seropositive. Both conserved end residues are part of each CDR3. The order of the fields is V gene, J gene, clone size, D gene, CDR3 protein, CDR3 DNA. The D gene is left open where the match is weak. Part of the rows lack a size; the others show once, few, many or a class for expanded clones.

>TRBV7-2|TRBJ2-2|.|TRBD2
CASSLVGGRTGELFF
TGTGCCAGCAGCTTAGTGGGAGGGCGCACCGGGGAGCTGTTTTTT
>TRBV5-1|TRBJ1-2|.|.
CASSSSTDSGYGYTF
TGCGCCAGCAGCTCATCGACGGATAGCGGCTATGGCTACACCTTC
>TRBV19|TRBJ1-5|.|.
CASSRGGGNQPQHF
TGTGCCAGTTCTCGGGGTGGGGGCAATCAGCCCCAGCATTTT
>TRBV7-3|TRBJ1-3|.|.
CASSPQGTANSGNTIYF
TGTGCCAGCAGCCCCCAGGGAACGGCGAACTCTGGAAACACCATATATTTT
>TRBV6-5|TRBJ2-7|.|.
CASSYSGDRLYEQYF
TGTGCCAGCAGTTACTCAGGCGACAGGCTCTACGAGCAGTACTTC
>TRBV29-1|TRBJ1-5|.|.
CSVVQGGQQPQHF
TGCAGCGTTGTACAGGGTGGGCAACAGCCCCAGCATTTT
>TRBV7-9|TRBJ2-7|medium-sized|.
CASSLVNDASGQYF
TGTGCCAGCAGCTTAGTTAACGACGCCTCGGGGCAGTACTTC
>TRBV11-2|TRBJ2-5|.|TRBD1
CASSRDRGRRETQYF
TGTGCCAGCAGCCGGGACAGGGGGCGTCGGGAGACCCAGTACTTC
>TRBV5-6|TRBJ2-1|.|TRBD1
CASSPTGTGGFYNEQFF
TGTGCCAGCAGCCCGACCGGGACAGGGGGATTCTACAATGAGCAGTTCTTC
>TRBV5-1|TRBJ1-6|.|.
CASRGQTDSPLHF
TGCGCCAGCAGGGGGCAGACGGATTCACCCCTCCACTTT
>TRBV7-9|TRBJ2-3|few|TRBD2
CASSASGNTDTQYF
TGTGCCAGCAGCGCTAGCGGAAACACAGATACGCAGTATTTT
>TRBV19|TRBJ2-3|.|TRBD2
CASSLLAGGVTDTQYF
TGTGCCAGTAGCCTACTAGCGGGAGGAGTCACAGATACGCAGTATTTT
>TRBV19|TRBJ1-5|once|TRBD1
CASRRTGEDQPQHF
TGTGCCAGTAGGAGGACAGGGGAGGATCAGCCCCAGCATTTT
>TRBV2|TRBJ2-7|.|TRBD1
CASRDRGDEQYF
TGTGCCAGCAGGGACAGGGGTGACGAGCAGTACTTC
>TRBV27|TRBJ1-2|once|.
CASSLFSLDSYGYTF
TGTGCCAGCAGTTTATTCAGCTTGGACAGCTATGGCTACACCTTC
>TRBV10-3|TRBJ2-5|.|TRBD1
CAISESVGGGETQYF
TGTGCCATCAGTGAGTCGGTAGGGGGCGGGGAGACCCAGTACTTC
>TRBV10-3|TRBJ2-2|.|.
CAISETAATGELFF
TGTGCCATCAGTGAAACGGCGGCCACCGGGGAGCTGTTTTTT
>TRBV5-6|TRBJ1-1|.|.
CASSSQGKISEAFF
TGTGCCAGCAGCTCCCAGGGAAAAATCTCTGAAGCTTTCTTT
>TRBV11-2|TRBJ2-7|.|TRBD1
CASSLSGGPSYEQYF
TGTGCCAGCAGCTTATCAGGGGGCCCCTCCTACGAGCAGTACTTC
>TRBV7-6|TRBJ2-3|.|TRBD2
CASSLLAGGPADTQYF
TGTGCCAGCAGTTTATTAGCGGGAGGGCCCGCAGATACGCAGTATTTT
>TRBV30|TRBJ2-7|once|.
CAWDRTVYEQYF
TGTGCCTGGGATCGGACTGTTTACGAGCAGTACTTC
>TRBV11-2|TRBJ1-6|.|TRBD1
CASRQTGQYNSPLHF
TGTGCCAGCAGGCAAACGGGACAGTATAATTCACCCCTCCACTTT
>TRBV30|TRBJ2-1|.|.
CAWSPVRQSRDEQFF
TGTGCCTGGAGTCCCGTCCGACAGTCCCGGGATGAGCAGTTCTTC
>TRBV6-1|TRBJ2-1|once|.
CASTGRETNEQFF
TGTGCCAGCACCGGACGGGAGACCAATGAGCAGTTCTTC
>TRBV11-3|TRBJ1-1|.|.
CASSETTGASEAFF
TGTGCCAGCAGCGAAACGACAGGCGCCTCTGAAGCTTTCTTT
>TRBV6-1|TRBJ1-1|.|TRBD1
CASSRTGEETEAFF
TGTGCCAGCAGTCGGACAGGGGAGGAGACTGAAGCTTTCTTT
>TRBV15|TRBJ2-7|.|TRBD1
CATSKTGESYEQYF
TGTGCCACCAGCAAGACAGGGGAATCCTACGAGCAGTACTTC
>TRBV5-1|TRBJ2-7|.|TRBD1
CASSLGTDRGNEQYF
TGCGCCAGCAGCTTGGGAACGGACAGGGGCAACGAGCAGTACTTC
>TRBV6-5|TRBJ2-5|.|TRBD2
CASSYLSQGGETQYF
TGTGCCAGCAGTTACTTAAGCCAGGGAGGGGAGACCCAGTACTTC
>TRBV28|TRBJ2-7|.|.
CASRSTGSSYEQYF
TGTGCCAGCAGATCGACAGGCAGCTCCTACGAGCAGTACTTC
>TRBV6-1|TRBJ1-5|.|.
CASSGSQAGQPQHF
TGTGCCAGCAGTGGAAGTCAGGCGGGTCAGCCCCAGCATTTT